The 2 T cell receptor beta chains below were found in one sample sequenced in a study of monozygotic twins with inflammatory bowel disease (dated by TCRdb to the late 2010s). The library was produced with 5' RACE. The sequencer was an Illumina HiSeq 2500. One entry per CDR3 protein sequence results from the TCRdb reprocessing of the reads, with DNA left out. The sample table gives approximately 330,000 distinct CDR3 sequences. The ten largest clones capture roughly 2% of the sample. Sequences were obtained from blood. All receptors derive from a human donor with ulcerative colitis or Crohn's disease, or a healthy co-twin of an affected twin (not recorded which).

The CDR3: CASSFLVPQETQYF. The rearrangement links TRBV28 to TRBJ2-5; TCRdb's D gene call, TRBD1, goes unchecked for lack of DNA. Per the germline V gene, CDR1 is MDHEN and CDR2 is SYDVKM. The CDR3 totals 14 residues. Looking up the rest from reference TRBV28 and TRBJ2-5 gives the full variable domain: DVKVTQSSRYLVKRTGEKVFLECVQDMDHENMFWYRQDPGLGLRLIYFSYDVKMKEKGDIPEGYSVSREKKERFSLILESASTNQTSMYLCASSFLVPQETQYFGPGTRLLVL.

V usage is TRBV20-1 and J usage is TRBJ2-7. Germline CDR1 and CDR2: DFQATT and SNEGSKA (reference sequence). CDR3 length equals 14 residues. CDR3 protein: CSASQQEKTNEQYF.